The 9 T cell receptor beta chains reported below all come from one sample, sequenced in a study of cytomegalovirus exposure and HLA in healthy donors. 60 Vbeta and 13 Jbeta primers were used in PCR. The data were produced by immunoSEQ multiplex PCR, yet TCRdb's version contains in-frame clones alone and is incomplete. The table shows 150,000 to 200,000 clones, with approximately 85% occurring only once. Specimen: PBMCs. These receptor sequences come from a man in his late teens or twenties in good health and CMV-seropositive.

V gene TRBV5-4 combines with J gene TRBJ1-5, with D uncertain. V lost 0 bases and J lost 3, with 4 bases in between. The CDR3 has 13 amino acids. Germline V CDR1 and CDR2: SGHNT, YYREEE (reference sequence). The CDR3 protein is CASSLGDNQPQHF. CDR3 sequence (DNA): TGTGCCAGCAGCTTGGGAGACAATCAGCCCCAGCATTTT.

This clone has only one observation. The rearrangement links TRBV4-1 to TRBJ2-7; D might be TRBD1 (6 bases). The V gene's germline CDR1 is MGHRA and CDR2 YSYEKL. The CDR3 contains 13 residues. Trimming stripped 1 base from V and 4 bases from J, with 8 bases between. The CDR3 here is CASSQAGAYEQYF. The CDR3 nucleotides read TGCGCCAGCAGCCAAGCAGGGGCTTACGAGCAGTACTTC.

In this sample, this clone turned up once. The chain couples TRBV19 to TRBJ2-2, with a possible D match to TRBD1 (6 bases). The ends were cut back, 6 bases at V and 2 bases at J, with 22 bases in the middle. CDR3 length: 18 residues. Per germline, CDR1 LNHDA and CDR2 SQIVND (reference sequence). In DNA, the CDR3 is TGTGCCAGTAGGAGGGGTCCTGGACAGACTCACAACACCGGGGAGCTGTTTTTT. Translated, it gives CASRRGPGQTHNTGELFF.

V and J are TRBV27 and TRBJ1-1; TRBD1 matches at 8 bases. Germline trimming cut 3 bases from V and 1 base from J; bases unmatched to any gene: 10. The length of the CDR3 is 17 residues. Germline CDR1 is MNHEY and CDR2 is SMNVEV (reference sequence). In DNA, the CDR3 is TGTGCCAGCAGTTTGTTCGCCTTGGACAGGGCGAACACTGAAGCTTTCTTT. It codes for CASSLFALDRANTEAFF.

The V gene is TRBV7-9, the J gene TRBJ2-7; no reliable D call. Germline V gives CDR1 SEHNR, CDR2 FQNEAQ (reference sequence). The CDR3 covers 14 residues. Trimming took off 1 base at V and 4 bases at J, with 11 bases between the two ends. The CDR3 DNA is TGTGCCAGCAGCTTAGAGAGTATCGGGTACGAGCAGTACTTC. Its translation: CASSLESIGYEQYF.

This sequence joins TRBV6-6 and TRBJ2-5, with TRBD1 identical over 8 bases. Trimming cost V 5 bases and J 6 bases; bases outside gene matches: 2. The germline gives CDR1 MNHNY, CDR2 SVGAGI (reference sequence). The CDR3 runs 12 residues. CDR3 protein: CASSDRGQTQYF. In DNA, the CDR3 is TGTGCCAGCAGTGACAGGGGACAGACCCAGTACTTC.

The V and J genes are TRBV4-1 and TRBJ2-7, with 9 nucleotides matching TRBD1. CDR1 MGHRA and CDR2 YSYEKL come from the germline V gene. Trimming at V came to 4 bases and at J to 4 bases, leaving 8 bases not matched to a gene. This CDR3 comprises 15 residues. DNA for the CDR3: TGCGCCAGCAGCCCCGGGACAGGGTCTGCGTACGAGCAGTACTTC. This sequence encodes CASSPGTGSAYEQYF.

A few counts support this clone. The chain uses TRBV7-9 and TRBJ1-1, with 8 positions matching TRBD1. V shed 2 bases and J 1 base; nucleotides not matched to a gene: 0. Germline values: CDR1 SEHNR, CDR2 FQNEAQ (reference sequence). The CDR3 runs 14 residues. Here the CDR3 reads CASSLQGANTEAFF. The CDR3 region has the DNA TGTGCCAGCAGCTTACAGGGGGCGAACACTGAAGCTTTCTTT.

This chain connects TRBV18 to TRBJ1-2; D is unresolved. Germline CDR1 KGHSH, CDR2 LQKENI. The CDR3 sequence is 13 residues long. Trimming removed 5 bases from V and 2 bases from J, with 9 bases in between. The CDR3, as DNA: TGTGCCAGCTCAGCGGAAAGGAACTATGGCTACACCTTC. It encodes CASSAERNYGYTF.